These 17 T cell receptor beta chains were all obtained from the same sample, sequenced in a study of CD8+CD57+ T cells in acquired aplastic anemia. Flow cytometry had shown expanded CD8+CD57+ cells in the patients chosen for sequencing. Profiling of TCR beta VDJ combinations and CDR3 sequences used genomic DNA as template. Via MiXCR, TCRdb re-called the reads, giving one row per CDR3 protein. Found here are 200,000 or so distinct CDR3 sequences, approximately 51% of them singletons; the top ten hold less than 20%. Sequencing input: sorted CD4+, CD8+, or CD8+CD57+ T cells (not recorded which) from PBMCs. The receptors originated from a human donor with aplastic anemia.

The CDR3 nucleotides are TGCAGCGTTCGGTTGGCATCCAGGGGTTCCTACGAGCAGTACTTC. Protein product: CSVRLASRGSYEQYF. This chain joins TRBV29-1 and TRBJ2-7, with a possible D match to TRBD1 (6 bases). V was trimmed by 5 bases and J by 1 base, leaving 18 bases between them. CDR1 is SQVTM and CDR2 is ANQGSEA in the germline V gene. CDR3 length equals 15 residues.

The table lists this clonotype with a count of one. The V and J genes are TRBV9 and TRBJ2-1, with 7 bases matching TRBD1. Germline loops: CDR1 SGDLS, CDR2 YYNGEE. After removal of 3 bases from V and 2 bases from J, the junction contained 5 bases not matched to a gene. The CDR3 consists of 15 residues. In DNA form, the CDR3 reads TGTGCCAGCAGCGCCCAGGGGGTAGCCTACAATGAGCAGTTCTTC. This codes for CASSAQGVAYNEQFF.

This clonotype was counted at least ten times. The chain combines TRBV12-3 or TRBV12-4 with TRBJ1-2, with TRBD1 matching 7 bases. The ends lost 5 bases at V and 4 bases at J; junction bases unmatched: 7. The CDR3 has 14 residues. The CDR3 DNA sequence: TGTGCCAGCAGTCCCACGGGACAGACCTATGGCTACACCTTC. Its protein product is CASSPTGQTYGYTF.

This clonotype was detected many times. This chain links TRBV10-3 with TRBJ1-2; D gene ambiguous. Trimming took 0 bases from V and 7 from J, leaving 9 bases between them. CDR1 ENHRY and CDR2 SYGVKD come from the germline V gene. The CDR3 is 13 amino acids. The CDR3 DNA sequence: TGTGCCATCAGTGAGTCGACCGGGGTTGGCTACACCTTC. Protein sequence: CAISESTGVGYTF.

A note on this clonotype: At one end the junction does not follow the germline gene, possibly because of a read error. The V call is TRBV2, the J call TRBJ2-2; possibly TRBD2 for D (5 bases). The CDR3 extends over 14 amino acids. Germline CDR1 is SNHLY and CDR2 is FYNNEI. In nucleotides, the CDR3 is TGTGCCAGCAGTGTTGGGCAGAACACCGGGGAGCTGTCTTGG. Translated: CASSVGQNTGELSW.

The V call is TRBV29-1, the J call TRBJ1-2; the D is unclear. The CDR3 totals 11 residues. V dropped 1 base and J dropped 6 bases, with 6 bases sitting between them. CDR1 and CDR2 from the germline V gene are SQVTM and ANQGSEA. CDR3 DNA sequence: TGCAGCGTTGAAGGATTGGATGGCTACACCTTC. Its protein is CSVEGLDGYTF.

The chain joins TRBV20-1 to TRBJ1-2; no reliable D call. Germline values: CDR1 DFQATT, CDR2 SNEGSKA (reference sequence). Trimming stripped 3 bases from V and 3 bases from J, with 8 bases between. The CDR3 runs to 12 residues. The CDR3 loop is CSASRVHYGYTF. CDR3 bases: TGCAGTGCTAGTCGGGTTCACTATGGCTACACCTTC.

This clonotype has at least ten counts. This rearrangement joins TRBV19 to TRBJ2-7; 7 bases agree with TRBD1. The CDR3 contains 14 residues. The germline gives CDR1 LNHDA, CDR2 SQIVND (reference sequence). After removal of 6 bases from V and 2 bases from J, the junction contained 7 bases not matched to a gene. The CDR3 protein is CASRPTGSTYEQYF. CDR3 coding DNA: TGTGCCAGTAGACCGACAGGGAGTACCTACGAGCAGTACTTC.

The CDR3 is CASSSTLAGGLQETQYF. The CDR3 DNA sequence: TGTGCCAGCAGCTCAACTCTAGCGGGGGGGCTTCAAGAGACCCAGTACTTC. The chain recombines TRBV7-2 with TRBJ2-5; 12 bases line up with TRBD2. CDR3 length equals 17 residues. CDR1 and CDR2 (germline): SGHTA, FQGNSA. J gave up 2 bases and V 4 bases, and 8 bases lay outside the gene matches.

The chain couples TRBV29-1 to TRBJ1-1; D is possibly TRBD1 (5 bases). Trimming removed 7 bases at V and 3 bases at J, with 12 bases between. Per germline, CDR1 SQVTM and CDR2 ANQGSEA. This CDR3 spans 12 amino acids. The CDR3: CSAGAGDTEAFF. The CDR3 bases are TGCAGCGCTGGGGCGGGGGACACTGAAGCTTTCTTT.

This clonotype was seen repeatedly, ten times or more. The chain couples TRBV2 to TRBJ1-2, with 7 nucleotides matching TRBD1. From germline, CDR1 is SNHLY and CDR2 FYNNEI. The V gene end was trimmed by 4 bases and the J gene end by 3 bases; junction bases not matched to a gene: 23. This CDR3 comprises 20 residues. DNA of the CDR3: TGTGCCAGCAGTGCGCCCAGGAGTCCAGCAGGGGGACGTCAGGACTATGGCTACACCTTC. It codes for CASSAPRSPAGGRQDYGYTF. Using reference TRBV2 and TRBJ1-2 for the parts outside the CDR3, the full variable domain is EPEVTQTPSHQVTQMGQEVILRCVPISNHLYFYWYRQILGQKVEFLVSFYNNEISEKSEIFDDQFSVERPDGSNFTLKIRSTKLEDSAMYFCASSAPRSPAGGRQDYGYTFGSGTRLTVV.

This clonotype occurred many times. The V call is TRBV12-3 or TRBV12-4, the J call TRBJ1-6; a weak D match, TRBD1 (6 bases). There are 16 residues in the CDR3. The V end was cut by 6 bases, the J end by 7 bases, with 19 bases between. The CDR3 sequence: CASSPGVGQGNSPLHF. The DNA of the CDR3 is TGTGCCAGCAGCCCGGGGGTGGGCCAGGGGAATTCACCCCTCCACTTT.

The chain is built from TRBV25-1 and TRBJ2-3; 7 bases align to TRBD1. V dropped 6 bases and J dropped 2; count of bases not matched to a gene: 8. Germline V CDR1 and CDR2: MGHDK, SYGVNS. CDR3 length equals 15 residues. The CDR3 reads CASSPQGSITDTQYF. CDR3 DNA sequence: TGTGCCAGCAGCCCACAGGGGTCAATCACAGATACGCAGTATTTT.

This clonotype was seen ten or more times. The J gene is TRBJ1-4, the V gene TRBV6-1, with TRBD1 as a possible D gene (5 bases). From germline, CDR1 is MNHNS and CDR2 SASEGT. V lost 2 bases to trimming and J lost 8 bases, with 12 bases between them. CDR3 length: 14 residues. The CDR3 nucleotides are TGTGCCAGCAGTGAATTGCAGGGAGGGGAAAAACTGTTTTTT. As protein: CASSELQGGEKLFF.

J is TRBJ2-1 and V is TRBV20-1; 9 bases align to TRBD1. The CDR3 extends over 14 amino acids. The trim removed 5 bases at V and 6 bases at J, leaving 8 bases unmatched. Germline values: CDR1 DFQATT, CDR2 SNEGSKA (reference sequence). DNA of the CDR3: TGCAGTGCTTGGGACAGGGACGAGCTCAATGAGCAGTTCTTC. It codes for CSAWDRDELNEQFF.

This clonotype was seen once. The chain recombines TRBV7-9 with TRBJ1-2; unclear D gene. The V gene lost 4 bases and the J gene lost 4 bases, with 10 bases spanning the gap. The V gene's germline CDR1 is SEHNR and CDR2 FQNEAQ (reference sequence). The CDR3 spans 13 residues. CDR3 sequence reads: CASSSPGGYGYTF. The CDR3, as DNA: TGTGCCAGCAGCTCGCCGGGTGGCTATGGCTACACCTTC.

V usage is TRBV5-1 and J usage is TRBJ1-2, with a weak D call TRBD1 (6 bases). This CDR3 has 13 residues. The germline V and J ends were trimmed by 4 bases and 7 bases, with 14 bases remaining between them. Per germline, CDR1 SGHRS and CDR2 YFSETQ. The chain's CDR3 is CASSPVQGSGYTF. As DNA, the CDR3 is TGCGCCAGCAGCCCTGTACAGGGAAGTGGCTACACCTTC.